Listed below are T cell receptor beta chains from one sample, sequenced in a study of blood T cell repertoires in COVID-19. TCRdb's table, derived via immunoSEQ multiplex PCR, lists solely in-frame clones and lacks some. The table shows hundreds of thousands of clones, with roughly nine tenths occurring only once. The sample comprised PBMCs or T cells enriched from blood (not recorded which). The receptor set was obtained from a man aged 55-75 years who had recovered from COVID-19. Both conserved end residues are part of each CDR3. The order of the fields is CDR3 length, D gene, V gene, clone size, J gene, CDR3 DNA, CDR3 protein. D genes are given only for firm matches. A row's size may be missing; if present it is once, few, many or a size class.

len: 13
d_gene: NA
v_gene: TRBV29-1
abundance: NA
j_gene: TRBJ2-7
CDR3nt: TGCAGCGTTGATTTAGCGAAGGGCGGCGAGCAGTACTTC
CDR3aa: CSVDLAKGGEQYF

len: 14
d_gene: TRBD1
v_gene: TRBV7-3
abundance: NA
j_gene: TRBJ1-1
CDR3nt: TGTGCCAGCAGCCAACAGGGGATGGGGACTGAAGCTTTCTTT
CDR3aa: CASSQQGMGTEAFF

len: 15
d_gene: NA
v_gene: TRBV7-2
abundance: once
j_gene: TRBJ1-2
CDR3nt: TGTGCCAGCAGCTTAGCCTTGGCAGCTAACTATGGCTACACCTTC
CDR3aa: CASSLALAANYGYTF

len: 19
d_gene: NA
v_gene: TRBV3-1/TRBV3-2
abundance: NA
j_gene: TRBJ1-5
CDR3nt: TGTGCCAGCAGCCAAGACCCCGGGACTGAAACTATAGAGGGACAGCCCCAGCATTTT
CDR3aa: CASSQDPGTETIEGQPQHF

len: 15
d_gene: NA
v_gene: TRBV11-1
abundance: once
j_gene: TRBJ1-1
CDR3nt: TGTGCCAGCAGCTTAGGCAGGGGAATGAACACTGAAGCTTTCTTT
CDR3aa: CASSLGRGMNTEAFF

len: 14
d_gene: TRBD1
v_gene: TRBV6-6
abundance: NA
j_gene: TRBJ1-1
CDR3nt: TGTGCCAGCAGAGGACAGGGGAGTAACACTGAAGCTTTCTTT
CDR3aa: CASRGQGSNTEAFF

len: 16
d_gene: TRBD1
v_gene: TRBV2
abundance: NA
j_gene: TRBJ2-7
CDR3nt: TGTGCCAGCAGTCCCACCCGGGACAGGGGTCTAGTGGAGCAGTACTTC
CDR3aa: CASSPTRDRGLVEQYF

len: 15
d_gene: NA
v_gene: TRBV6-6
abundance: NA
j_gene: TRBJ2-7
CDR3nt: TGTGCCAGCAGTTACACCATCACTACCGACTACGAGCAGTACTTC
CDR3aa: CASSYTITTDYEQYF

len: 17
d_gene: TRBD1
v_gene: TRBV5-6
abundance: NA
j_gene: TRBJ1-1
CDR3nt: TGTGCCAGCATGACGACAGGGCGCGGAATGTTGAACACTGAAGCTTTCTTT
CDR3aa: CASMTTGRGMLNTEAFF

len: 10
d_gene: NA
v_gene: TRBV5-4
abundance: NA
j_gene: TRBJ2-1
CDR3nt: TGTGCCAAAACAGACAATGAGCAGTTCTTC
CDR3aa: CAKTDNEQFF

len: 13
d_gene: NA
v_gene: TRBV10-1
abundance: NA
j_gene: TRBJ2-2
CDR3nt: TGCGCCAGCAGTACAGGCAGGGCCGGGGAGCTGTTTTTT
CDR3aa: CASSTGRAGELFF

len: 15
d_gene: TRBD1
v_gene: TRBV15
abundance: NA
j_gene: TRBJ1-2
CDR3nt: TGTGCCACAAGTCAGGGGGAAGCCTTGGACTATGGCTACACCTTC
CDR3aa: CATSQGEALDYGYTF

len: 15
d_gene: TRBD1
v_gene: TRBV6-5
abundance: NA
j_gene: TRBJ1-6
CDR3nt: TGTGCCAGCAGTAACCGGGACAGGGTCGGTTCACCCCTCCACTTT
CDR3aa: CASSNRDRVGSPLHF

len: 11
d_gene: NA
v_gene: TRBV29-1
abundance: NA
j_gene: TRBJ1-1
CDR3nt: TGCAGCGTTGAACGTAACACTGAAGCTTTCTTT
CDR3aa: CSVERNTEAFF

len: 14
d_gene: NA
v_gene: TRBV6-5
abundance: NA
j_gene: TRBJ1-6
CDR3nt: TGTGCCAGCAGTTACAAACAGGCCTATTCACCCCTCCACTTT
CDR3aa: CASSYKQAYSPLHF

len: 14
d_gene: NA
v_gene: TRBV18
abundance: few
j_gene: TRBJ2-7
CDR3nt: TGTGCCAGCTCACCTCAAGTTCAGGGGCGCGAGCAGTACTTC
CDR3aa: CASSPQVQGREQYF

len: 13
d_gene: NA
v_gene: TRBV6-5
abundance: NA
j_gene: TRBJ1-2
CDR3nt: TGTGCCAGCAGTTACCAGGGTTTCGAAGGCTACACCTTC
CDR3aa: CASSYQGFEGYTF

len: 15
d_gene: NA
v_gene: TRBV4-1
abundance: NA
j_gene: TRBJ2-7
CDR3nt: TGCGCCAGCAGCGACTTCGGCGCAAGCTCCTACGAGCAGTACTTC
CDR3aa: CASSDFGASSYEQYF

len: 14
d_gene: NA
v_gene: TRBV4-1
abundance: NA
j_gene: TRBJ1-6
CDR3nt: TGCGCCAGCAGCCAAGAGAACCCGGATTCACCCCTCCACTTT
CDR3aa: CASSQENPDSPLHF

len: 15
d_gene: TRBD2
v_gene: TRBV7-9
abundance: NA
j_gene: TRBJ2-1
CDR3nt: TGTGCCAGCAGCCGGGGGGACTACCCTTGGTCGGAGCAGTTCTTC
CDR3aa: CASSRGDYPWSEQFF

len: 16
d_gene: NA
v_gene: TRBV11-2
abundance: NA
j_gene: TRBJ2-5
CDR3nt: TGTGCCAGCAGCTTAGGGGCGCGGGGAGGAAAAGAGACCCAGTACTTC
CDR3aa: CASSLGARGGKETQYF

len: 15
d_gene: TRBD2
v_gene: TRBV13
abundance: NA
j_gene: TRBJ2-1
CDR3nt: TGTGCCAGCAGCTTGCGGGAGGCCTCCTACAATGAGCAGTTCTTC
CDR3aa: CASSLREASYNEQFF

len: 14
d_gene: TRBD1
v_gene: TRBV19
abundance: NA
j_gene: TRBJ2-7
CDR3nt: TGTGCCAGTACAGGGGGCGCCAATCTCAGGGAGCAGTACTTC
CDR3aa: CASTGGANLREQYF

len: 13
d_gene: TRBD1
v_gene: TRBV5-6
abundance: NA
j_gene: TRBJ1-6
CDR3nt: TGTGCCAGCAGCCTCGGGACAGAGCCACCCCTCCACTTT
CDR3aa: CASSLGTEPPLHF

len: 13
d_gene: TRBD1
v_gene: TRBV25-1
abundance: NA
j_gene: TRBJ2-7
CDR3nt: TGTGCCAGCAGGACAGGGGGCTCCTACGAGCAGTACTTC
CDR3aa: CASRTGGSYEQYF

len: 15
d_gene: NA
v_gene: TRBV5-1
abundance: NA
j_gene: TRBJ1-1
CDR3nt: TGCGCCAGCAGCTTGGATTGGGGAGGGTCCACTGAAGCTTTCTTT
CDR3aa: CASSLDWGGSTEAFF

len: 17
d_gene: NA
v_gene: TRBV5-4
abundance: NA
j_gene: TRBJ2-3
CDR3nt: TGTGCCAGCAGCCCGGCTTTGCGGGGAGGAGGCACAGATACGCAGTATTTT
CDR3aa: CASSPALRGGGTDTQYF

len: 15
d_gene: TRBD2
v_gene: TRBV5-1
abundance: once
j_gene: TRBJ2-5
CDR3nt: TGCGCCAGCAGCTTAAAAGCGGGAGGGCAAGAGACCCAGTACTTC
CDR3aa: CASSLKAGGQETQYF

len: 16
d_gene: NA
v_gene: TRBV7-9
abundance: NA
j_gene: TRBJ1-3
CDR3nt: TGTGCCAGCAGCTTATTTGTTGTAGCTTCTGGAAACACCATATATTTT
CDR3aa: CASSLFVVASGNTIYF

len: 11
d_gene: NA
v_gene: TRBV12-3/TRBV12-4
abundance: NA
j_gene: TRBJ2-1
CDR3nt: TGTGCCAGCAGTTTGAGGAATGAGCAGTTCTTC
CDR3aa: CASSLRNEQFF

len: 14
d_gene: TRBD1
v_gene: TRBV29-1
abundance: NA
j_gene: TRBJ1-2
CDR3nt: TGCAGCGTTGACCTGGACAGGGATTACTATGGCTACACCTTC
CDR3aa: CSVDLDRDYYGYTF

len: 12
d_gene: NA
v_gene: TRBV19
abundance: once
j_gene: TRBJ2-7
CDR3nt: TGTGCCAGTAGTATTGGGGGGAACGAGCAGTACTTC
CDR3aa: CASSIGGNEQYF

len: 18
d_gene: NA
v_gene: TRBV5-4
abundance: NA
j_gene: TRBJ2-2
CDR3nt: TGTGCCAGCAGCTTGGCAAAAGACAGCACTCTGAACACCGGGGAGCTGTTTTTT
CDR3aa: CASSLAKDSTLNTGELFF

len: 14
d_gene: TRBD1
v_gene: TRBV30
abundance: NA
j_gene: TRBJ1-6
CDR3nt: TGTGCCTTCCGCTCCGGGACAGCGGAATCACCCCTCCACTTT
CDR3aa: CAFRSGTAESPLHF

len: 13
d_gene: TRBD2
v_gene: TRBV6-5
abundance: NA
j_gene: TRBJ2-1
CDR3nt: TGTGCCACGGAGACTAGCGGGAGGGATGAGCAGTTCTTC
CDR3aa: CATETSGRDEQFF

len: 15
d_gene: TRBD2
v_gene: TRBV19
abundance: NA
j_gene: TRBJ2-3
CDR3nt: TGTGCCAGTAGTCTGGGACTAGCGAACACAGATACGCAGTATTTT
CDR3aa: CASSLGLANTDTQYF

len: 14
d_gene: TRBD1
v_gene: TRBV7-3
abundance: NA
j_gene: TRBJ1-1
CDR3nt: TGTGCCAGCAGCCCGTCCGGGACAGCACATGGAGCTTTCTTT
CDR3aa: CASSPSGTAHGAFF

len: 14
d_gene: NA
v_gene: TRBV19
abundance: NA
j_gene: TRBJ1-3
CDR3nt: TGTGCCAGTAGGGGGGGGGCTTCTGGAAACACCATATATTTT
CDR3aa: CASRGGASGNTIYF